The rows below give T cell receptor beta chains drawn from one sample of a study of shared clonotypes between healthy human individuals. The repertoire was sequenced with immunoSEQ multiplex PCR; TCRdb's copy has only in-frame clones and lacks some. Of a few million clones detected, 90% to 95% appear once; the ten largest clones hold over 0.12%. Sequencing was carried out using naive CD4+ T cells sorted from blood. The receptor set was obtained from a man between 18 and 35 years old in good health. CDR3s include the opening cysteine and the closing phenylalanine or tryptophan. D genes are given only for firm matches. Size is stated for part of the rows, as once, few or many counts, or as a class when the clone is expanded.

clone_size: NA
j_call: TRBJ2-7
d_call: TRBD2
cdr3_length: 17
v_call: TRBV28
cdr3_nt: TGTGCCAGCAGTCCAAATCGACTGGGGGGGACCTCCTACGAGCAGTACTTC
cdr3_aa: CASSPNRLGGTSYEQYF

clone_size: once
j_call: TRBJ1-2
d_call: NA
cdr3_length: 12
v_call: TRBV14
cdr3_nt: TGTGCCAGCAGCCAAGATTTTTCTGGCTACACCTTC
cdr3_aa: CASSQDFSGYTF

clone_size: NA
j_call: TRBJ1-1
d_call: TRBD1
cdr3_length: 16
v_call: TRBV18
cdr3_nt: TGTGCCAGCTCACCACCGGGACAGGGGGCGAACACTGAAGCTTTCTTT
cdr3_aa: CASSPPGQGANTEAFF

clone_size: NA
j_call: TRBJ2-7
d_call: TRBD2
cdr3_length: 14
v_call: TRBV7-6
cdr3_nt: TGTGCCAGCAGCTTAGGGGGACTAGTCGGCGAGCAGTACTTC
cdr3_aa: CASSLGGLVGEQYF

clone_size: NA
j_call: TRBJ2-4
d_call: NA
cdr3_length: 13
v_call: TRBV11-3
cdr3_nt: TGTGCCAGCAGCTTAGCCCTCGGGACGATTCAGTACTTC
cdr3_aa: CASSLALGTIQYF

clone_size: once
j_call: TRBJ2-7
d_call: TRBD1
cdr3_length: 12
v_call: TRBV6-5
cdr3_nt: TGTGCCAGCCGGGACAGCTCCTACGAGCAGTACTTC
cdr3_aa: CASRDSSYEQYF

clone_size: once
j_call: TRBJ1-2
d_call: NA
cdr3_length: 16
v_call: TRBV6-5
cdr3_nt: TGTGCCAGCAGTTACCGGCCGGGGGGTCAGGACTATGGCTACACCTTC
cdr3_aa: CASSYRPGGQDYGYTF

clone_size: NA
j_call: TRBJ1-4
d_call: NA
cdr3_length: 14
v_call: TRBV7-9
cdr3_nt: TGTGCCAGCAGCTTAGCTTCGGGGGATGAAAAACTGTTTTTT
cdr3_aa: CASSLASGDEKLFF

clone_size: once
j_call: TRBJ2-7
d_call: NA
cdr3_length: 17
v_call: TRBV6-1
cdr3_nt: TGTGCCAGCAGTGTCCCTCGAGGGGGGGCGTCTCCCTACGAGCAGTACTTC
cdr3_aa: CASSVPRGGASPYEQYF

clone_size: NA
j_call: TRBJ1-1
d_call: TRBD1
cdr3_length: 14
v_call: TRBV2
cdr3_nt: TGTGCCAGCAGTCCCTCGCAGGGGGCTGCTGAAGCTTTCTTT
cdr3_aa: CASSPSQGAAEAFF

clone_size: NA
j_call: TRBJ2-1
d_call: NA
cdr3_length: 15
v_call: TRBV5-5
cdr3_nt: TGTGCCAGCAGCTTGGTTGGTGGGTCCTACAATGAGCAGTTCTTC
cdr3_aa: CASSLVGGSYNEQFF

clone_size: NA
j_call: TRBJ2-7
d_call: NA
cdr3_length: 13
v_call: TRBV6-1
cdr3_nt: TGTGCCAGCAGATTGGGGAGCTCCTACGAGCAGTACTTC
cdr3_aa: CASRLGSSYEQYF

clone_size: NA
j_call: TRBJ2-7
d_call: TRBD1
cdr3_length: 15
v_call: TRBV30
cdr3_nt: TGTGCCTGGAGTGTAAAGGGGGCCGCTCCCTACGAGCAGTACTTC
cdr3_aa: CAWSVKGAAPYEQYF

clone_size: NA
j_call: TRBJ2-5
d_call: NA
cdr3_length: 16
v_call: TRBV5-4
cdr3_nt: TGTGCCAGCAGCAGAACGACGGGGCGACCTCAAGAGACCCAGTACTTC
cdr3_aa: CASSRTTGRPQETQYF

clone_size: NA
j_call: TRBJ2-3
d_call: NA
cdr3_length: 14
v_call: TRBV6-5
cdr3_nt: TGTGCCAGCACTCCTGGACTCCACACAGATACGCAGTATTTT
cdr3_aa: CASTPGLHTDTQYF

clone_size: NA
j_call: TRBJ2-3
d_call: NA
cdr3_length: 16
v_call: TRBV7-9
cdr3_nt: TGTGCCAGCAGCTTAGGAATCGACCTGAGCACAGATACGCAGTATTTT
cdr3_aa: CASSLGIDLSTDTQYF

clone_size: NA
j_call: TRBJ2-1
d_call: NA
cdr3_length: 16
v_call: TRBV2
cdr3_nt: TGTGCCAGCAGTGAAGCGCGGGCTAGCACGTACAATGAGCAGTTCTTC
cdr3_aa: CASSEARASTYNEQFF

clone_size: NA
j_call: TRBJ2-3
d_call: NA
cdr3_length: 13
v_call: TRBV5-4
cdr3_nt: TGTGCCAGCAAAACCTCGGGGTCAGATACGCAGTATTTT
cdr3_aa: CASKTSGSDTQYF

clone_size: NA
j_call: TRBJ2-5
d_call: NA
cdr3_length: 14
v_call: TRBV7-2
cdr3_nt: TGTGCCAGCAGCTTGGGTTGGGGGCAAGAGACCCAGTACTTC
cdr3_aa: CASSLGWGQETQYF

clone_size: NA
j_call: TRBJ2-7
d_call: NA
cdr3_length: 14
v_call: TRBV6-6
cdr3_nt: TGTGCCAGCAGTTACTCGGATCAGGGCTACGAGCAGTACTTC
cdr3_aa: CASSYSDQGYEQYF

clone_size: NA
j_call: TRBJ1-1
d_call: NA
cdr3_length: 14
v_call: TRBV19
cdr3_nt: TGTGCCAGTACTAAGACAGGAGTGAACACTGAAGCTTTCTTT
cdr3_aa: CASTKTGVNTEAFF

clone_size: NA
j_call: TRBJ1-5
d_call: TRBD1
cdr3_length: 15
v_call: TRBV7-9
cdr3_nt: TGTGCCAGCAGCTTAGGGCAGGGGGCTTATCAGCCCCAGCATTTT
cdr3_aa: CASSLGQGAYQPQHF

clone_size: NA
j_call: TRBJ2-3
d_call: NA
cdr3_length: 14
v_call: TRBV7-6
cdr3_nt: TGTGCCAGCTCCGGGCAATTTTCCACAGATACGCAGTATTTT
cdr3_aa: CASSGQFSTDTQYF

clone_size: once
j_call: TRBJ2-7
d_call: TRBD1
cdr3_length: 15
v_call: TRBV7-9
cdr3_nt: TGTGCCAGCAGCTTAGTGGGACAGGGGGCTGGCGAGCAGTACTTC
cdr3_aa: CASSLVGQGAGEQYF

clone_size: NA
j_call: TRBJ1-3
d_call: NA
cdr3_length: 15
v_call: TRBV13
cdr3_nt: TGTGCCAGCAATATGGGCGCGTCCGGTGGGGGCACCATATATTTT
cdr3_aa: CASNMGASGGGTIYF

clone_size: NA
j_call: TRBJ2-1
d_call: TRBD1
cdr3_length: 19
v_call: TRBV19
cdr3_nt: TGTGCCAGTAGTATAGGTGGACAGGGGTTCCAAAGCTCCTACAATGAGCAGTTCTTC
cdr3_aa: CASSIGGQGFQSSYNEQFF

clone_size: NA
j_call: TRBJ1-2
d_call: TRBD1
cdr3_length: 13
v_call: TRBV7-8
cdr3_nt: TGTGCCAGCAGCTTAGGGACAGGGACTGGCTACACCTTC
cdr3_aa: CASSLGTGTGYTF

clone_size: once
j_call: TRBJ2-2
d_call: NA
cdr3_length: 13
v_call: TRBV19
cdr3_nt: TGTGCCAGTAGTATTCAGCGGACCGGGGAGCTGTTTTTT
cdr3_aa: CASSIQRTGELFF

clone_size: NA
j_call: TRBJ1-1
d_call: NA
cdr3_length: 15
v_call: TRBV5-6
cdr3_nt: TGTGCCAGCAGCTTGACAGGGATTATGAACACTGAAGCTTTCTTT
cdr3_aa: CASSLTGIMNTEAFF

clone_size: NA
j_call: TRBJ1-5
d_call: NA
cdr3_length: 16
v_call: TRBV18
cdr3_nt: TGTGCCAGCTCACCTAAACAGACTAATAGCAATCAGCCCCAGCATTTT
cdr3_aa: CASSPKQTNSNQPQHF

clone_size: once
j_call: TRBJ1-2
d_call: NA
cdr3_length: 14
v_call: TRBV27
cdr3_nt: TGTGCCAGCAGTTTCAGGGAATCTAACTATGGCTACACCTTC
cdr3_aa: CASSFRESNYGYTF

clone_size: NA
j_call: TRBJ2-7
d_call: NA
cdr3_length: 15
v_call: TRBV6-1
cdr3_nt: TGTGCCAGCAGTCTTAGCGCTTTCTTGGTCTACGAGCAGTACTTC
cdr3_aa: CASSLSAFLVYEQYF

clone_size: NA
j_call: TRBJ2-6
d_call: NA
cdr3_length: 16
v_call: TRBV7-3
cdr3_nt: TGTGCCAGCAGCTTAACCGGGACTTATGGGGCCAACGTCCTGACTTTC
cdr3_aa: CASSLTGTYGANVLTF

clone_size: NA
j_call: TRBJ1-1
d_call: NA
cdr3_length: 15
v_call: TRBV6-6
cdr3_nt: TGTGCCAGCAGTTCCCCGGGAGGATGGAACACTGAAGCTTTCTTT
cdr3_aa: CASSSPGGWNTEAFF

clone_size: once
j_call: TRBJ2-1
d_call: TRBD2
cdr3_length: 14
v_call: TRBV2
cdr3_nt: TGTGCCAGCAGGATGGGACTAGGAGGTGGTGAGCAGTTCTTC
cdr3_aa: CASRMGLGGGEQFF